These 11 T cell receptor beta chains came from one sample sequenced in a study of Tregs in tolerant kidney transplant recipients. Assay used: immunoSEQ multiplex PCR; TCRdb lists only in-frame clones, some missing. Of tens of thousands of clones in the sample, approximately 90% are singletons; the top ten hold 4.7%. Material for sequencing was CD8+ T cells from blood. These receptors all stem from a human donor in good health.

The rearrangement joins TRBV27 to TRBJ1-1, with D tentatively TRBD1 (5 bases). The CDR3 runs to 14 residues. Trimming pared 3 bases from V and 5 bases from J, leaving 13 bases between. Germline V lookup: CDR1 MNHEY, CDR2 SMNVEV (reference sequence). Written as DNA, the CDR3 is TGTGCCAGCAGTTTCGCAGGGCTGAGGACTGAAGCTTTCTTT. It encodes CASSFAGLRTEAFF.

This clone was observed a single time. The rearrangement joins TRBV29-1 to TRBJ1-4; D is ambiguous. V lost 4 bases, J lost 0 bases, and 3 bases lay in between. The CDR3 runs to 12 residues. Germline CDR1 and CDR2: SQVTM and ANQGSEA. The CDR3: CSVVATNEKLFF. Here the CDR3 DNA reads TGCAGCGTTGTAGCAACTAATGAAAAACTGTTTTTT.

This chain joins TRBV2 and TRBJ2-7, with D perhaps given as TRBD1 or TRBD2 (5 bases each). Germline V CDR1 and CDR2: SNHLY, FYNNEI. This CDR3 region has 14 residues. Between the trimmed V and J ends, which lost 1 base and 6 bases, there was a span of 13 bases. The CDR3 region is CASSEDSWGREQYF. The CDR3 DNA reads as TGTGCCAGCAGTGAAGATAGCTGGGGACGCGAGCAGTACTTC.

This clone was counted once. This chain uses TRBV4-1 with TRBJ2-2; D may be TRBD2 (6 bases). V lost 7 bases to trimming and J lost 7 bases, with 10 bases between them. Germline V gives CDR1 MGHRA, CDR2 YSYEKL. There are 12 residues in the CDR3. The CDR3 DNA sequence: TGCGCCAGCACTAGGGGAGGCGGGGAGCTGTTTTTT. Translation gives CASTRGGGELFF.

This clone was counted once. The rearrangement links TRBV4-2 to TRBJ2-2; D call uncertain. The germline V gene encodes CDR1 LGHNA and CDR2 YNFKEQ. The CDR3 loop spans 16 amino acids. Trimming took off 1 base at V and 2 bases at J, with 11 bases between the two ends. The CDR3 region is CASSQGQLINTGELFF. CDR3 coding DNA: TGTGCCAGCAGCCAAGGGCAACTCATTAACACCGGGGAGCTGTTTTTT.

This clone was seen just once. The V and J genes are TRBV30 and TRBJ1-5; D is uncertain. This CDR3 has 14 residues. Germline CDR1 and CDR2: GTSNPN and SVGIG (reference sequence). The V end lost 0 bases, the J end lost 0 bases, and 6 bases lay between the germline ends. Written as DNA, the CDR3 is TGTGCCTGGAGTGTTGGGGTTAGCAATCAGCCCCAGCATTTT. Protein: CAWSVGVSNQPQHF.

V gene TRBV27 combines with J gene TRBJ2-7; D call uncertain. V lost 5 bases and J lost 0, with 17 bases in between. Germline V lookup: CDR1 MNHEY, CDR2 SMNVEV (reference sequence). The CDR3 has 16 residues. In DNA, the CDR3 is TGTGCCAGCAGTAATGGACGGAAACTAAACTCCTACGAGCAGTACTTC. Its translation is CASSNGRKLNSYEQYF.

V and J are TRBV9 and TRBJ2-2; maybe TRBD2 (6 bases). The CDR3 contains 16 residues. Per germline, CDR1 SGDLS and CDR2 YYNGEE. The V end was cut by 0 bases, the J end by 5 bases, with 14 bases between. The CDR3 nucleotides are TGTGCCAGCAGCGTAGCGGGGGTCCCCTGGACCGGGGAGCTGTTTTTT. Its translation is CASSVAGVPWTGELFF.

A single count supports this clone. The chain joins TRBV19 to TRBJ2-1; 8 nucleotides align to TRBD2. There are 16 residues in the CDR3. Germline loops: CDR1 LNHDA, CDR2 SQIVND (reference sequence). J lost 4 bases, V lost 0 bases, and 5 bases had no gene match. CDR3 sequence reads: CASSIDGGRLYNEQFF. In DNA, the CDR3 is TGTGCCAGTAGTATAGACGGCGGGAGGCTTTACAATGAGCAGTTCTTC.

V is TRBV6-1 and J is TRBJ2-3; D perhaps matches TRBD2 (5 bases). The germline V and J ends were trimmed by 11 bases and 4 bases, with 13 bases remaining between them. The germline V gene has CDR1 MNHNS and CDR2 SASEGT. The CDR3 loop spans 12 amino acids. CDR3: CASSNLADTQYF. The CDR3 DNA sequence: TGTGCCTCTAGCAATTTGGCAGATACGCAGTATTTT.

J is TRBJ1-5 and V is TRBV18; the D gene is possibly TRBD1 (6 bases). In germline, CDR1 is KGHSH, CDR2 LQKENI. Trimming pared 3 bases from V and 5 bases from J, leaving 26 bases between. This CDR3 spans 19 amino acids. The CDR3 is CASSPNHGIPAEGDQPQHF. In DNA, the CDR3 is TGTGCCAGCTCACCTAACCATGGGATTCCCGCGGAGGGGGATCAGCCCCAGCATTTT. Full variable domain (outside the CDR3, taken from reference TRBV18 and TRBJ1-5): NAGVMQNPRHLVRRRGQEARLRCSPMKGHSHVYWYRQLPEEGLKFMVYLQKENIIDESGMPKERFSAEFPKEGPSILRIQQVVRGDSAAYFCASSPNHGIPAEGDQPQHFGDGTRLSIL.